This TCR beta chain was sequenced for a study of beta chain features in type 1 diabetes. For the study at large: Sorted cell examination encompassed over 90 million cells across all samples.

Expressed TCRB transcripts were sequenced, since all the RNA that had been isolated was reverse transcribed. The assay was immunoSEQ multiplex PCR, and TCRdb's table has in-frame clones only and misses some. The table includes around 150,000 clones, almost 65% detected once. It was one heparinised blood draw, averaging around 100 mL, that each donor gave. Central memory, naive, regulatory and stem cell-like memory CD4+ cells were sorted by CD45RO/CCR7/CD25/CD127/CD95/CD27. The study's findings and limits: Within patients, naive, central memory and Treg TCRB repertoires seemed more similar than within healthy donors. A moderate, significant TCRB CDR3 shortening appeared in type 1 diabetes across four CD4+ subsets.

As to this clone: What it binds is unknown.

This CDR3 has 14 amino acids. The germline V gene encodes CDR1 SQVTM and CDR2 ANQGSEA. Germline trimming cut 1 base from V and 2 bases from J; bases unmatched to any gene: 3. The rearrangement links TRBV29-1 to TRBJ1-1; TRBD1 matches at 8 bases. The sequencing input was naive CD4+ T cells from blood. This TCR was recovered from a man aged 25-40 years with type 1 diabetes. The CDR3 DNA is TGCAGCGTTGAAGTTCAGGGGGCAAACACTGAAGCTTTCTTT. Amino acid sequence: CSVEVQGANTEAFF.